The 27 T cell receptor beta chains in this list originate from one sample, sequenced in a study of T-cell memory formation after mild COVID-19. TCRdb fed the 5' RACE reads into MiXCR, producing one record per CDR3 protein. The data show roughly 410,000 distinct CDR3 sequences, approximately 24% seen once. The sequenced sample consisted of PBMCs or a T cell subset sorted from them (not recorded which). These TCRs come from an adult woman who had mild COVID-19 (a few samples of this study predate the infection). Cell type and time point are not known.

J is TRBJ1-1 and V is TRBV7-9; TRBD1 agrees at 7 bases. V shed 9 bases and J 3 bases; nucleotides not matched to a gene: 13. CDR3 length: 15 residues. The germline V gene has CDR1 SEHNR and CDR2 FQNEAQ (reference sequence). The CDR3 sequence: CASSDPGQTYTEAFF. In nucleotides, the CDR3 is TGTGCCAGTAGCGATCCGGGACAGACGTACACTGAAGCTTTCTTT.

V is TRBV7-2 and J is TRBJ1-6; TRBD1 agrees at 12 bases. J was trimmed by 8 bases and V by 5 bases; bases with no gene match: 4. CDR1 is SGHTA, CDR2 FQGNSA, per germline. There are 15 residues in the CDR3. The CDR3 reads CASSRDRGPDSPLHF. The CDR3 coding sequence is TGTGCCAGCAGCCGGGACAGGGGGCCGGATTCACCCCTCCACTTT.

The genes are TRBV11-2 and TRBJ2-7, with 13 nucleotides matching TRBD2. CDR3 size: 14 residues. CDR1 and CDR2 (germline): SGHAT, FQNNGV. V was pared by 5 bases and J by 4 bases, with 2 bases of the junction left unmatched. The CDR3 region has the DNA TGTGCCAGCAGCGCGGGACTAGCGGGATACGAGCAGTACTTC. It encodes CASSAGLAGYEQYF.

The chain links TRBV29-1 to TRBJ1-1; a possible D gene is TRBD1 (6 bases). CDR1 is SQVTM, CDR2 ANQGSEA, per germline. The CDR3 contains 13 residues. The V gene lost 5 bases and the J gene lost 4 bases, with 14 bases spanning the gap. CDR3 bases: TGCAGCGTTTCCACACAGGGTATCACTGAAGCTTTCTTT. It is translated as CSVSTQGITEAFF.

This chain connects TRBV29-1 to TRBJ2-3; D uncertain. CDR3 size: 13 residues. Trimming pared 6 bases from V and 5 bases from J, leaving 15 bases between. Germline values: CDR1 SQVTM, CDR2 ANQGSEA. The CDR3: CSVAVSNVDTQYF. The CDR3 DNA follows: TGCAGCGTCGCGGTGTCTAATGTAGATACGCAGTATTTT.

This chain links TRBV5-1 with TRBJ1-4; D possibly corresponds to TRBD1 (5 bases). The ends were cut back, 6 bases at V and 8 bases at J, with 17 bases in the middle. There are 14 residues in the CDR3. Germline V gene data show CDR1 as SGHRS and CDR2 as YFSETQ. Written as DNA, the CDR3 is TGCGCCAGCACCCTGGGACGGGGAGAGGAAAAACTGTTTTTT. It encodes CASTLGRGEEKLFF.

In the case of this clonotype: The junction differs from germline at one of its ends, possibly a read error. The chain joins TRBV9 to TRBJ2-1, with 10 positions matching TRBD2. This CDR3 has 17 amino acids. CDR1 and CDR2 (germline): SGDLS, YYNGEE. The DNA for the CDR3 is TGTGCCAGCAGCGTTCTAGCGGGAGCGACGGGCTACAATGTGCAGTTCTTC. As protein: CASSVLAGATGYNVQFF. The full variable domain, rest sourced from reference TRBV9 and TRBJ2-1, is DSGVTQTPKHLITATGQRVTLRCSPRSGDLSVYWYQQSLDQGLQFLIQYYNGEERAKGNILERFSAQQFPDLHSELNLSSLELGDSALYFCASSVLAGATGYNVQFFGPGTRLTVL.

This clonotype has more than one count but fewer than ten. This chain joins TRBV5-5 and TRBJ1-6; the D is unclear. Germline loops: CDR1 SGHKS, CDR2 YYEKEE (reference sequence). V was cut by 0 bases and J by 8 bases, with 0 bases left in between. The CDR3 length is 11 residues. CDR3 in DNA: TGTGCCAGCAGCTTGGATTCACCCCTCCACTTT. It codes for CASSLDSPLHF.

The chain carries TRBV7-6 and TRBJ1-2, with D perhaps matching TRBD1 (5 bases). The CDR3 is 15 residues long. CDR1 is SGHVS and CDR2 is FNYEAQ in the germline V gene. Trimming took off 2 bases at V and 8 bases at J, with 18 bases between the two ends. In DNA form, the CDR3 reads TGTGCCAGCAGCTTAAGCCCTGGGGCAGCGGGGGGCTACACCTTC. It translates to CASSLSPGAAGGYTF.

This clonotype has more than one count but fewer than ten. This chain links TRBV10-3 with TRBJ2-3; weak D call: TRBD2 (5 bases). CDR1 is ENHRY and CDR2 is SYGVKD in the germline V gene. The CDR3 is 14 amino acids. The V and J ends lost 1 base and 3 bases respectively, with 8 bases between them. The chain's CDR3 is CAISEFGGTDTQYF. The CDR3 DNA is TGTGCCATCAGTGAGTTCGGAGGAACAGATACGCAGTATTTT.

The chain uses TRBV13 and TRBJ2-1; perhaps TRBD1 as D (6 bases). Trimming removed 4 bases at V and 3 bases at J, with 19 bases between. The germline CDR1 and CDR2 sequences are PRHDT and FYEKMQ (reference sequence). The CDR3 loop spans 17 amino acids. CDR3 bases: TGTGCCAGCAGCTCTAACGGACAGATAGTAAACTACAATGAGCAGTTCTTC. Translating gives CASSSNGQIVNYNEQFF.

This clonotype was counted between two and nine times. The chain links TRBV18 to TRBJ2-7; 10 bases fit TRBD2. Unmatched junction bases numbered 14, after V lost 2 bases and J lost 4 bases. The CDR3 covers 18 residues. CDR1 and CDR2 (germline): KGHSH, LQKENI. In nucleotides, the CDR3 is TGTGCCAGCTCACCAGCTAGCGGGGGTTCGCTACGCGGGTACGAGCAGTACTTC. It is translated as CASSPASGGSLRGYEQYF. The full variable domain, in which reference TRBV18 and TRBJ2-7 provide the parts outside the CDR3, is NAGVMQNPRHLVRRRGQEARLRCSPMKGHSHVYWYRQLPEEGLKFMVYLQKENIIDESGMPKERFSAEFPKEGPSILRIQQVVRGDSAAYFCASSPASGGSLRGYEQYFGPGTRLTVT.

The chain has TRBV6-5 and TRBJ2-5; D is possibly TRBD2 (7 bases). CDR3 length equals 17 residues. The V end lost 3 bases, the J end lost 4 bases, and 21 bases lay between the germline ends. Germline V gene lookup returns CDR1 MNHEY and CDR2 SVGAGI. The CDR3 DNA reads TGTGCCAGCAGTTATACGGGGGGCCTAAGCCCCCCAGAGACCCAGTACTTC. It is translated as CASSYTGGLSPPETQYF.

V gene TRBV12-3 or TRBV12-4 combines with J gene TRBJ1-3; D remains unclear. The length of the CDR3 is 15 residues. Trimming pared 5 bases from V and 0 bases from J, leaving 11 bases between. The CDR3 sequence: CASSRDTASGNTIYF. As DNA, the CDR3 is TGTGCCAGCAGTCGAGACACCGCCTCTGGAAACACCATATATTTT.

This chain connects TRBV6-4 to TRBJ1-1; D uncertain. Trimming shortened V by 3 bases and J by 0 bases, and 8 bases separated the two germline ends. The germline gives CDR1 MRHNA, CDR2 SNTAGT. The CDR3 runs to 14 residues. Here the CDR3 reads CASSEDGVNTEAFF. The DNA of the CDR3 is TGTGCCAGCAGTGAAGACGGAGTGAACACTGAAGCTTTCTTT.

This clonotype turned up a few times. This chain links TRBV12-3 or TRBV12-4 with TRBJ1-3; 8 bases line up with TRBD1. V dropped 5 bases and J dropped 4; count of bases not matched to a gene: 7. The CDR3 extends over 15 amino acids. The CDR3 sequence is CASSSWTGSGNTIYF. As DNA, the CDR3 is TGTGCCAGCAGTAGTTGGACAGGGTCCGGAAACACCATATATTTT.

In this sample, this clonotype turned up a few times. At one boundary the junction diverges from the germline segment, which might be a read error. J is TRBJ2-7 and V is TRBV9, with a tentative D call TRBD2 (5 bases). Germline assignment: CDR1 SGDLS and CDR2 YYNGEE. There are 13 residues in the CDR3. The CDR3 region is CASSVGGTYEQYF. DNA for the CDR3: TGCGCCAGCAGTGTCGGAGGTACCTACGAGCAGTACTTC.

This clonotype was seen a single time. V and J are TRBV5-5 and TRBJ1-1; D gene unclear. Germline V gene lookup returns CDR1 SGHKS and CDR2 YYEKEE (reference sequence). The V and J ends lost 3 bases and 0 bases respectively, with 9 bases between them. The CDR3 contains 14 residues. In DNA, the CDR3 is TGTGCCAGCAGCTCTGCTGTGATGAACACTGAAGCTTTCTTT. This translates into CASSSAVMNTEAFF.

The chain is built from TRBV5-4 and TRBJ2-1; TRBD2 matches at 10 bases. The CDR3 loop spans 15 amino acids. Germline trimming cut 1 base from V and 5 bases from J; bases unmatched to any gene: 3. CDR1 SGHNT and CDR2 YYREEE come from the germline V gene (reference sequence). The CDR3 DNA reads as TGTGCCAGCAGCTTGTTTAGCGGGGGGAACAATGAGCAGTTCTTC. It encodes CASSLFSGGNNEQFF.

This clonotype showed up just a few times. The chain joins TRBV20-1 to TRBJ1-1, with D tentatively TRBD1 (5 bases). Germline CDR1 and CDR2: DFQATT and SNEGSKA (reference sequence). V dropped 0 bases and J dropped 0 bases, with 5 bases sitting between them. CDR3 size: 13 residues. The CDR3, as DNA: TGCAGTGCTAGAGACAGGGTGAACACTGAAGCTTTCTTT. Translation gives CSARDRVNTEAFF.

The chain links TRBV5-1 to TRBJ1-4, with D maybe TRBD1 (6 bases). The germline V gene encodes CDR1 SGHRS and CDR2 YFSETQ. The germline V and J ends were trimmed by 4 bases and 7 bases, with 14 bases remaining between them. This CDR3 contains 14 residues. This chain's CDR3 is CASSLGSRGEKLFF. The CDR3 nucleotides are TGCGCCAGCAGCCTGGGTAGCAGGGGTGAAAAACTGTTTTTT.

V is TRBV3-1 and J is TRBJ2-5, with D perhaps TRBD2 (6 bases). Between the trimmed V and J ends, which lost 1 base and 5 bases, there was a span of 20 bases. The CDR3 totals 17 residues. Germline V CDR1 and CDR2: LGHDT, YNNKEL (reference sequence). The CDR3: CASSQGGVARKRETQYF. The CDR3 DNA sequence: TGTGCCAGCAGCCAAGGGGGGGTGGCTCGTAAGCGGGAGACCCAGTACTTC.

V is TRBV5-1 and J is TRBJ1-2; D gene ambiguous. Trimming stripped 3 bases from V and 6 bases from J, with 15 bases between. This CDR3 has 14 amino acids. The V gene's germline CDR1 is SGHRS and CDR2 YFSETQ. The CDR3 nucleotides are TGCGCCAGCAGCTCCAGCGGCCTAGCGGATGGCTACACCTTC. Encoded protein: CASSSSGLADGYTF.

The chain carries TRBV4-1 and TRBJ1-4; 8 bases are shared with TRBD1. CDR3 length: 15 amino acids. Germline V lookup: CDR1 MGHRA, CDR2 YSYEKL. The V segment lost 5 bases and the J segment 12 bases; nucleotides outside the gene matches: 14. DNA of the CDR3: TGCGCCAGCAGCTCTCAAGGGGGACAGGCCTATCAACTGTTTTTT. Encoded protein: CASSSQGGQAYQLFF.

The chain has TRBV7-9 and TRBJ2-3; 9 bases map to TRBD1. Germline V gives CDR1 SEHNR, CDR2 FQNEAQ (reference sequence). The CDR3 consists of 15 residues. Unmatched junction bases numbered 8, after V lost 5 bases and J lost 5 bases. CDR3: CASSLTGGMGDTQYF. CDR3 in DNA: TGTGCCAGCAGCCTAACAGGGGGCATGGGAGATACGCAGTATTTT.

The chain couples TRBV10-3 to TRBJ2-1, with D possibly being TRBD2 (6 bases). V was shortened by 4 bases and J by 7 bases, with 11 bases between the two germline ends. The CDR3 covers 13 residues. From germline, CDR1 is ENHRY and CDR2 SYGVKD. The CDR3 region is CAISVEGWNEQFF. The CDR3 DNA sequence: TGTGCCATCAGTGTGGAGGGGTGGAATGAGCAGTTCTTC.

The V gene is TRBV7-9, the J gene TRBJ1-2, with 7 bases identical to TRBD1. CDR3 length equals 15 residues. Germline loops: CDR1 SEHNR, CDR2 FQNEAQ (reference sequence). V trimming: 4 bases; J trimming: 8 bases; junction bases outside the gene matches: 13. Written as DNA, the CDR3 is TGTGCCAGCAGCTCACTGATCAGGGGGAGGAGGGGCTACACCTTC. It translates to CASSSLIRGRRGYTF.